These 28 T cell receptor beta chains share one sample of origin, sequenced in a study of identical twins. From the 5' RACE reads, TCRdb called clonotypes with MiXCR, one entry per CDR3 protein. The sample records some 500,000 distinct CDR3 sequences, about 20% being singletons. Another study also made use of these data, one on T cells expressing NK-cell markers.

Sequencing used CD4+ T cells sorted from blood. These receptors came from a woman younger than 30 in good health.

There are a few counts of this clonotype. This chain joins TRBV20-1 and TRBJ2-7, with no clear D. This CDR3 has 15 amino acids. From germline, CDR1 is DFQATT and CDR2 SNEGSKA (reference sequence). The V end lost 0 bases, the J end lost 5 bases, and 17 bases lay between the germline ends. The CDR3 bases are TGCAGTGCTAGAGATCCAACTCTAGAATGGCACGAGCAGTACTTC. It yields the protein CSARDPTLEWHEQYF.

This clonotype showed up just a few times. This chain uses TRBV5-1 with TRBJ2-3, with D possibly matching TRBD2 (5 bases). CDR1 is SGHRS and CDR2 is YFSETQ in the germline V gene. Trimming removed 4 bases at V and 1 base at J, with 10 bases between. The CDR3 spans 14 residues. The CDR3 coding sequence is TGCGCCAGCAGCCCGGAGGCCCGCACAGATACGCAGTATTTT. The encoded protein is CASSPEARTDTQYF.

This clonotype has only a few counts. V and J are TRBV20-1 and TRBJ2-1, with TRBD2 matching over 13 bases. This CDR3 is built from 16 residues. V was pared by 6 bases and J by 8 bases, with 13 bases of the junction left unmatched. Germline V gene data show CDR1 as DFQATT and CDR2 as SNEGSKA (reference sequence). The CDR3 DNA reads as TGCAGTGCCGAGGGACTAGCGGGATATGGGGTCGATGAGCAGTTCTTC. Its protein is CSAEGLAGYGVDEQFF.

V usage is TRBV7-3 and J usage is TRBJ2-1, with TRBD2 matching over 8 bases. V dropped 5 bases and J dropped 14; count of bases not matched to a gene: 17. This CDR3 region has 15 residues. Germline V gives CDR1 SGHTA, CDR2 FQGTGA. CDR3: CASSPTVSGGAPKFF. In nucleotides, the CDR3 is TGTGCCAGCAGCCCCACGGTGAGCGGGGGAGCCCCTAAGTTCTTC.

This clonotype was recorded many times. The CDR3 coding sequence is TGCAGTGCTAGAGGAGGTAGCGGGAGAAGTAATGAGCAGTTCTTC. Translation: CSARGGSGRSNEQFF. The chain combines TRBV20-1 with TRBJ2-1; 9 bases line up with TRBD2. This CDR3 is built from 15 residues. Trimming took 1 base from V and 7 from J; bases not matched to a gene: 8. Germline values: CDR1 DFQATT, CDR2 SNEGSKA (reference sequence).

Only a few counts were recorded for this clonotype. The chain joins TRBV12-3 or TRBV12-4 to TRBJ2-3, with TRBD2 as a possible D gene (6 bases). The CDR3 consists of 14 residues. V lost 2 bases to trimming and J lost 5 bases, with 11 bases between them. CDR3 DNA: TGTGCCAGCAGTTTATCCTCAGCGGGAGATACGCAGTATTTT. It is translated as CASSLSSAGDTQYF.

The chain combines TRBV24-1 with TRBJ2-1; TRBD2 agrees at 14 bases. Germline loops: CDR1 KGHDR, CDR2 SFDVKD. This CDR3 has 16 residues. Trimming took 3 bases from V and 3 from J; bases not matched to a gene: 0. CDR3 nucleotides: TGTGCCACCAGTGATGGGACTAGCGGGGGCTACAATGAGCAGTTCTTC. It specifies CATSDGTSGGYNEQFF.

The chain has TRBV25-1 and TRBJ1-2; TRBD1 agrees at 8 bases. The CDR3 is 14 amino acids. Germline V lookup: CDR1 MGHDK, CDR2 SYGVNS. The junction had 1 base not matched to a gene; V was cut back by 4 bases and J by 0 bases. The DNA of the CDR3 is TGTGCCAGCAGTGGGGGACAGGCTAACTATGGCTACACCTTC. Protein sequence: CASSGGQANYGYTF.

This clonotype was counted only a few times. This rearrangement joins TRBV5-1 to TRBJ2-5; 8 nucleotides match TRBD1. V shed 5 bases, J shed 3 bases, and the junction held 6 bases outside the gene matches. The CDR3 runs 14 residues. Germline V lookup: CDR1 SGHRS, CDR2 YFSETQ. CDR3 amino acids: CASRIGQGKETQYF. CDR3 in DNA: TGCGCCAGCAGGATAGGACAGGGTAAAGAGACCCAGTACTTC.

The rearrangement links TRBV20-1 to TRBJ2-7, with 10 bases that match TRBD2. After removal of 1 base from V and 3 bases from J, the junction contained 0 bases not matched to a gene. Germline V gene lookup returns CDR1 DFQATT and CDR2 SNEGSKA (reference sequence). CDR3 size: 13 residues. This CDR3 reads CSARASGSYEQYF. CDR3 in DNA: TGCAGTGCTAGAGCTAGCGGGAGCTACGAGCAGTACTTC.

The gene calls are TRBV7-9 and TRBJ1-1; D is uncertain. Trimming pared 5 bases from V and 2 bases from J, leaving 15 bases between. The germline gives CDR1 SEHNR, CDR2 FQNEAQ (reference sequence). This CDR3 contains 15 residues. DNA of the CDR3: TGTGCCAGCAGCCATTTCCCCCAGCGAAACACTGAAGCTTTCTTT. Translated: CASSHFPQRNTEAFF.

The gene calls are TRBV7-9 and TRBJ2-6; D perhaps matches TRBD2 (5 bases). V dropped 3 bases and J dropped 4 bases, with 10 bases sitting between them. The V gene's germline CDR1 is SEHNR and CDR2 FQNEAQ (reference sequence). The CDR3 consists of 15 residues. This CDR3 reads CASSLGVGGANVLTF. For the CDR3, the DNA is TGTGCCAGCAGCTTGGGAGTGGGCGGGGCCAACGTCCTGACTTTC.

This clonotype was seen ten or more times. This sequence joins TRBV7-8 and TRBJ2-7; D unclear. This CDR3 has 12 residues. V lost 5 bases to trimming and J lost 2 bases, with 7 bases between them. Germline V gene data show CDR1 as SGHVS and CDR2 as FQNEAQ. The CDR3 spells CASSTWPYEQYF. The CDR3 DNA reads TGTGCCAGCAGCACCTGGCCCTACGAGCAGTACTTC.

This sequence joins TRBV11-2 and TRBJ2-3; 7 bases agree with TRBD2. The J segment lost 1 base and the V segment lost 6 bases, leaving 4 bases of the junction unmatched. The CDR3 sequence is 14 residues long. Germline values: CDR1 SGHAT, CDR2 FQNNGV. CDR3 in amino acids: CASSALARTDTQYF. DNA of the CDR3: TGTGCCAGCAGTGCACTAGCGCGCACAGATACGCAGTATTTT.

The chain joins TRBV4-3 to TRBJ2-7; D is unresolved. Trimming cost V 2 bases and J 5 bases, with 4 bases left between them. Looked up from germline, CDR1 is LGHNA and CDR2 is YSLEER. The CDR3 length is 11 residues. Here the CDR3 reads CASSQTHEQYF. DNA of the CDR3: TGCGCCAGCAGCCAAACCCACGAGCAGTACTTC.

This clonotype came up a few times. The J gene is TRBJ1-1, the V gene TRBV20-1; 7 bases agree with TRBD1. Germline V CDR1 and CDR2: DFQATT, SNEGSKA (reference sequence). This CDR3 comprises 14 residues. Trimming at V came to 1 base and at J to 3 bases, leaving 5 bases not matched to a gene. The CDR3 nucleotides are TGCAGTGCTAGAGCCCAGGGGGGGGACACTGAAGCTTTCTTT. Protein: CSARAQGGDTEAFF.

This clonotype was observed at least ten times. The J gene is TRBJ1-1, the V gene TRBV6-5, with a weak D call TRBD1 (5 bases). The CDR3 runs to 13 residues. CDR1 is MNHEY, CDR2 SVGAGI, per germline. Trimming removed 4 bases at V and 5 bases at J, with 11 bases between. CDR3 in amino acids: CASSSGGETEAFF. The CDR3 DNA sequence: TGTGCCAGCAGTTCGGGGGGGGAGACTGAAGCTTTCTTT.

The V and J genes are TRBV20-1 and TRBJ2-3; D is unclear. V gave up 3 bases and J gave up 2 bases, with 12 bases separating them. This CDR3 has 14 amino acids. CDR1 DFQATT and CDR2 SNEGSKA come from the germline V gene (reference sequence). As DNA, the CDR3 is TGCAGTGCTAGCGAAGGAAGGGCCACAGATACGCAGTATTTT. It yields the protein CSASEGRATDTQYF.

The genes are TRBV27 and TRBJ2-7; weak D call: TRBD2 (6 bases). V was clipped by 5 bases and J by 3 bases, with 20 bases between them. The CDR3 is made up of 16 amino acids. CDR1 is MNHEY and CDR2 is SMNVEV in the germline V gene (reference sequence). The CDR3 here is CASSGHFSGANYEQYF. The CDR3 coding sequence is TGTGCCAGCAGTGGCCACTTTAGCGGAGCTAACTACGAGCAGTACTTC.

The sample holds a few counts of this clonotype. This chain connects TRBV4-1 to TRBJ1-1, with 9 bases identical to TRBD1. CDR3 size: 17 residues. Looked up from germline, CDR1 is MGHRA and CDR2 is YSYEKL. The trim removed 4 bases at V and 6 bases at J, leaving 15 bases unmatched. CDR3 sequence (DNA): TGCGCCAGCAGCCGTGGCCCCTCGGGACAGGGCGGATCTGAAGCTTTCTTT. Translated, it gives CASSRGPSGQGGSEAFF.

The chain is built from TRBV5-1 and TRBJ1-4; TRBD1 is a possible D gene (5 bases). Germline CDR1 is SGHRS and CDR2 is YFSETQ. Trimming removed 3 bases from V and 2 bases from J, with 8 bases in between. The CDR3 covers 14 residues. Here the CDR3 reads CASSWGRTNEKLFF. The CDR3 nucleotides are TGCGCCAGCAGCTGGGGACGGACTAATGAAAAACTGTTTTTT.

The table lists this clonotype with many counts. For the CDR3, the DNA is TGTGCCGTTGCCGGGACAGGGAGGAACACCGGGGAGCTGTTTTTT. The encoded protein is CAVAGTGRNTGELFF. The rearrangement links TRBV10-3 to TRBJ2-2; TRBD1 matches at 9 bases. The junction had 8 bases not matched to a gene; V was cut back by 11 bases and J by 1 base. Germline V gives CDR1 ENHRY, CDR2 SYGVKD. The CDR3 has 15 residues.

This clonotype appeared a few times. The chain links TRBV5-1 to TRBJ2-5; tentatively, D is TRBD2 (7 bases). Germline CDR1 and CDR2: SGHRS and YFSETQ. The V gene lost 3 bases and the J gene lost 5 bases, with 17 bases spanning the gap. CDR3 length: 15 residues. The CDR3 sequence: CASSSAGGGEETQYF. The CDR3 DNA reads TGCGCCAGCAGCTCCGCAGGCGGGGGCGAGGAGACCCAGTACTTC. Combining the CDR3 with reference TRBV5-1 and TRBJ2-5 gives the whole variable domain KAGVTQTPRYLIKTRGQQVTLSCSPISGHRSVSWYQQTPGQGLQFLFEYFSETQRNKGNFPGRFSGRQFSNSRSEMNVSTLELGDSALYLCASSSAGGGEETQYFGPGTRLLVL.

This clonotype was seen once. CDR3 residues: CASRALTGGSYNEQFF. CDR3 in DNA: TGTGCCAGTAGGGCCCTTACGGGAGGATCCTACAATGAGCAGTTCTTC. The gene calls are TRBV19 and TRBJ2-1; 7 bases fit TRBD2. After removal of 6 bases from V and 1 base from J, the junction contained 9 bases not matched to a gene. This CDR3 is built from 16 residues. Germline CDR1 LNHDA, CDR2 SQIVND (reference sequence).

The J gene is TRBJ1-1, the V gene TRBV12-3 or TRBV12-4; 8 bases line up with TRBD1. The CDR3 contains 15 residues. V shed 5 bases and J 7 bases; nucleotides not matched to a gene: 12. CDR3 amino acids: CASSPPRDRPSEAFF. DNA for the CDR3: TGTGCCAGCAGTCCCCCCCGGGACAGGCCAAGTGAAGCTTTCTTT.

At least ten counts were recorded for this clonotype. The V gene is TRBV7-2, the J gene TRBJ2-2; D is unclear. The CDR3 contains 15 residues. Trimming removed 2 bases at V and 6 bases at J, with 13 bases between. Germline lookup yields CDR1 SGHTA and CDR2 FQGNSA. The CDR3 spells CASSLWRGRAGELFF. The CDR3 nucleotides read TGTGCCAGCAGCTTATGGCGAGGTCGGGCCGGGGAGCTGTTTTTT.

As to this clonotype: At one of its ends the junction is not consistent with the germline gene, which may arise from a read error. The chain has TRBV20-1 and TRBJ2-3; D is unclear. This CDR3 region has 13 residues. The germline V gene has CDR1 DFQATT and CDR2 SNEGSKA (reference sequence). CDR3 region: CSAAERPTDTKYF. In DNA, the CDR3 is TGCAGTGCGGCCGAAAGGCCCACAGATACGAAGTATTTT.

This sequence joins TRBV24-1 and TRBJ2-1, with D tentatively TRBD2 (6 bases). The germline gives CDR1 KGHDR, CDR2 SFDVKD. This CDR3 comprises 14 residues. V was clipped by 6 bases and J by 6 bases, with 14 bases between them. The DNA for the CDR3 is TGTGCCACCAGTTCTCCCTCCGGGGGCAATGAGCAGTTCTTC. The encoded protein is CATSSPSGGNEQFF.